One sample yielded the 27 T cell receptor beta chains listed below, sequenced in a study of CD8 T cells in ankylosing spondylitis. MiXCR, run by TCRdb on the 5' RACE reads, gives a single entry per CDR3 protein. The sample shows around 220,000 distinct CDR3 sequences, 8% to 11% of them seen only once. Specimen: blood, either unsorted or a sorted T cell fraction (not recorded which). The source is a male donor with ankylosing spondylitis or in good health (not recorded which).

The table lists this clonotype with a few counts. CDR3 coding DNA: TGCGCCAGCAGCCCGGGACAGGGGCGGGCGGATGAGCAGTTCTTC. Translated, it gives CASSPGQGRADEQFF. V gene TRBV5-1 combines with J gene TRBJ2-1; TRBD1 agrees at 10 bases. Germline values: CDR1 SGHRS, CDR2 YFSETQ. V gave up 4 bases and J gave up 8 bases; unmatched junction bases: 9. The CDR3 extends over 15 amino acids.

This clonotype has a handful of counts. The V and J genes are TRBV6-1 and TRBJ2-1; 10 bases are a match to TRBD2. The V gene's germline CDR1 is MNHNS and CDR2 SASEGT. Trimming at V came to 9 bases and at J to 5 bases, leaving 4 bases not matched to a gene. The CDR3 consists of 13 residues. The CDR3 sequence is CASQRGGDNEQFF. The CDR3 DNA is TGTGCCAGTCAGCGGGGGGGTGACAATGAGCAGTTCTTC.

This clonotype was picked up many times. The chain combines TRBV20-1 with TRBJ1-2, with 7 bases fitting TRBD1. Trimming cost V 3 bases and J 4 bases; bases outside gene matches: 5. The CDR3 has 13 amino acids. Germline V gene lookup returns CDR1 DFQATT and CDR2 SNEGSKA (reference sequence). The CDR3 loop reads CSARWDSLYGYTF. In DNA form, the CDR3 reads TGCAGTGCTAGGTGGGACAGCCTCTATGGCTACACCTTC.

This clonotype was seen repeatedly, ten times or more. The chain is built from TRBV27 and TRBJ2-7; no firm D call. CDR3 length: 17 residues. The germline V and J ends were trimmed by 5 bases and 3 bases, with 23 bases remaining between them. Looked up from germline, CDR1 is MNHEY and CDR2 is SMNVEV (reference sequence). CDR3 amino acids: CASSNQGLRSYLYEQYF. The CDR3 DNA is TGTGCCAGCAGTAACCAAGGGCTACGGAGCTACCTCTACGAGCAGTACTTC.

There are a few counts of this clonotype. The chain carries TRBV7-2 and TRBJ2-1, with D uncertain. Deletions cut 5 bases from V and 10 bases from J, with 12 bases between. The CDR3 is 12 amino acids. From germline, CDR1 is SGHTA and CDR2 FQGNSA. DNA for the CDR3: TGTGCCAGCAGCCCATCGTTTCGGGAGCAGTTCTTC. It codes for CASSPSFREQFF.

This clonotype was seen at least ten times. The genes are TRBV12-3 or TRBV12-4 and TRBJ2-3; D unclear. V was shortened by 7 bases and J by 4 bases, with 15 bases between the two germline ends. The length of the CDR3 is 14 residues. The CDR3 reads CASKAAQRSDTQYF. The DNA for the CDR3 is TGTGCCAGCAAAGCCGCCCAGCGCTCAGATACGCAGTATTTT.

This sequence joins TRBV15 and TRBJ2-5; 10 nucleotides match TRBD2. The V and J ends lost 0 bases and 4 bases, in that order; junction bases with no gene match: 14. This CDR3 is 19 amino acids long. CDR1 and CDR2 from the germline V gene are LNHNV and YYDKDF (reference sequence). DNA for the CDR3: TGTGCCACCAGCAGAGATTACAGCGGGGGGGGCATGGCAGCAGAGACCCAGTACTTC. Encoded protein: CATSRDYSGGGMAAETQYF.

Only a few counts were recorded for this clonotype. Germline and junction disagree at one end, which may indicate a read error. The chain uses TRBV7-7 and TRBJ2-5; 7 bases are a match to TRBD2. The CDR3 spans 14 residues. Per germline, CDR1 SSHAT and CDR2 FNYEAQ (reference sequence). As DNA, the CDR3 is TGTGCTAGCAGCGGGACCCCCGGGGGAGAGACCCAGTACTTC. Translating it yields CASSGTPGGETQYF.

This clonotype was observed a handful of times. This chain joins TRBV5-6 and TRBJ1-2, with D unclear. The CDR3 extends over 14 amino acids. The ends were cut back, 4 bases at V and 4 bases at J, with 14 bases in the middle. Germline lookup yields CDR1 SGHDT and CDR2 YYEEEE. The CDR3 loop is CASSRKGGSYGYTF. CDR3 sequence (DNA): TGTGCCAGCAGCCGCAAGGGTGGCTCCTATGGCTACACCTTC. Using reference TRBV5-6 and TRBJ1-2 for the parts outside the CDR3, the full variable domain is DAGVTQSPTHLIKTRGQQVTLRCSPKSGHDTVSWYQQALGQGPQFIFQYYEEEERQRGNFPDRFSGHQFPNYSSELNVNALLLGDSALYLCASSRKGGSYGYTFGSGTRLTVV.

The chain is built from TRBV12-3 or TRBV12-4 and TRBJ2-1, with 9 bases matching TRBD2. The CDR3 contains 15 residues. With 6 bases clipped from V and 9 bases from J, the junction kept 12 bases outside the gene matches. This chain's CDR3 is CASSLWGGGEGEQFF. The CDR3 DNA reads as TGTGCCAGCAGCCTCTGGGGCGGGGGGGAAGGTGAGCAGTTCTTC.

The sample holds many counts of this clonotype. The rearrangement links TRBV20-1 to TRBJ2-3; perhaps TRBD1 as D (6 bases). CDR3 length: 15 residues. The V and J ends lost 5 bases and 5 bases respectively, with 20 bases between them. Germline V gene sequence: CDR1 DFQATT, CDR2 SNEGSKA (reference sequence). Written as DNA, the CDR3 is TGCAGTGCTCCCGGCCGAGGGGGTGTGGGAGATACGCAGTATTTT. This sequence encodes CSAPGRGGVGDTQYF.

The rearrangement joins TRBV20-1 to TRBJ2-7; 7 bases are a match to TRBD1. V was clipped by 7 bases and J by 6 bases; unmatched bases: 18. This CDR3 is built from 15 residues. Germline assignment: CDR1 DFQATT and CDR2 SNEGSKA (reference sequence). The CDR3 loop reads CSERTTGYHNSEQYF. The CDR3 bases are TGCAGTGAAAGGACGACAGGGTACCATAACTCCGAGCAGTACTTC.

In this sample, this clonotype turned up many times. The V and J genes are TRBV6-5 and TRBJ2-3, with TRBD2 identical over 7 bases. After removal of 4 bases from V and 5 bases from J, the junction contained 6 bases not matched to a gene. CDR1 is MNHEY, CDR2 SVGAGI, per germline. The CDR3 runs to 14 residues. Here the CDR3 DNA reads TGTGCCAGCAGTTCACCGGGACTACGAGATACGCAGTATTTT. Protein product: CASSSPGLRDTQYF.

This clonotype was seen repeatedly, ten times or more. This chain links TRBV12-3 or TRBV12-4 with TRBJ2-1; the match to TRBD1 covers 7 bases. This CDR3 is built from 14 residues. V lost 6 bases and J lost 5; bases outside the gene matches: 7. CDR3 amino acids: CASRSTGAHNEQFF. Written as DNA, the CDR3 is TGTGCCAGCAGGAGTACAGGGGCTCACAATGAGCAGTTCTTC.

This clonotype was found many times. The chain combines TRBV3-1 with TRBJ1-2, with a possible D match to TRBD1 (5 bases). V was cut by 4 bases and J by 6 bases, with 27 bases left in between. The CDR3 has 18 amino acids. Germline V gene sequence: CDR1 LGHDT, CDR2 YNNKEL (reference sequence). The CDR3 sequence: CASSPQRLGDLPSDGYTF. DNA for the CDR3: TGTGCCAGCAGCCCTCAAAGGTTAGGGGACCTACCGTCTGATGGCTACACCTTC.

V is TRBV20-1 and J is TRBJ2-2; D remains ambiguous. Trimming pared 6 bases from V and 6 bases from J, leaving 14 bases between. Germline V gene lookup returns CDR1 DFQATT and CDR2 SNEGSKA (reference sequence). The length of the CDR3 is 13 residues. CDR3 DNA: TGCAGTGCCGGACCCCCAAGTGCCGGGGAGCTGTTTTTT. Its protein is CSAGPPSAGELFF.

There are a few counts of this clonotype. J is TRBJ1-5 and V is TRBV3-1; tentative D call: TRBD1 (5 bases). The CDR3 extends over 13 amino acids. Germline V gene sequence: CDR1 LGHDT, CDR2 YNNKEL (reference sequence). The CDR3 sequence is CGVVGRGNQPQHF. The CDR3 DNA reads TGTGGAGTTGTAGGTAGGGGTAATCAGCCCCAGCATTTT.

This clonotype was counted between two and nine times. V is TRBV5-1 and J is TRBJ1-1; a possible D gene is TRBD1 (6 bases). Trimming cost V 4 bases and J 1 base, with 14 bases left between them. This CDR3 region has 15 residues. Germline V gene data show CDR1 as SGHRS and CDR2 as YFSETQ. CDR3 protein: CASSPDLQGNTEAFF. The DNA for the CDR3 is TGCGCCAGCAGCCCGGACCTACAGGGGAACACTGAAGCTTTCTTT.

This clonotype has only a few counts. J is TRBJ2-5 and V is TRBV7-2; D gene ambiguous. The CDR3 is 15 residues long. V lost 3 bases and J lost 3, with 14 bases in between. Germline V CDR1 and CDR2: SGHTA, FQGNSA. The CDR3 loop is CASSFVPTGEETQYF. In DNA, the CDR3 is TGTGCCAGCAGCTTCGTCCCGACTGGGGAAGAGACCCAGTACTTC.

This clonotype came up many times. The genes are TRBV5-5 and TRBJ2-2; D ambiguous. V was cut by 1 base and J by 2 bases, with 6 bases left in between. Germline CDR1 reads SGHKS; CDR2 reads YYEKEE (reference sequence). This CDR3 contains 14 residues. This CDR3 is CASSLPANTGELFF. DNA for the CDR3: TGTGCCAGCAGCTTGCCAGCTAACACCGGGGAGCTGTTTTTT.

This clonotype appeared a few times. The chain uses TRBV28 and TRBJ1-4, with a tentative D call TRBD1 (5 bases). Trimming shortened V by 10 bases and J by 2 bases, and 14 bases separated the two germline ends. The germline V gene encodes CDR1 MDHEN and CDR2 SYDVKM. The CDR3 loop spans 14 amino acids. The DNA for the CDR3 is TGTGCCACCACGGGGGGGGTGACTAATGAAAAACTGTTTTTT. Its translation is CATTGGVTNEKLFF.

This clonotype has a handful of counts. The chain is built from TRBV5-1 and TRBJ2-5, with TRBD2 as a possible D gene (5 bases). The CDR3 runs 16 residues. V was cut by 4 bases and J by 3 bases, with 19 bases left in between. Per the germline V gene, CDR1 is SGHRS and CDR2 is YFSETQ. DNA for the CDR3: TGCGCCAGCAGCGCAAGCGCGGGTTGGGATGAAGAGACCCAGTACTTC. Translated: CASSASAGWDEETQYF. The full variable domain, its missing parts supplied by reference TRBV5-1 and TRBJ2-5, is KAGVTQTPRYLIKTRGQQVTLSCSPISGHRSVSWYQQTPGQGLQFLFEYFSETQRNKGNFPGRFSGRQFSNSRSEMNVSTLELGDSALYLCASSASAGWDEETQYFGPGTRLLVL.

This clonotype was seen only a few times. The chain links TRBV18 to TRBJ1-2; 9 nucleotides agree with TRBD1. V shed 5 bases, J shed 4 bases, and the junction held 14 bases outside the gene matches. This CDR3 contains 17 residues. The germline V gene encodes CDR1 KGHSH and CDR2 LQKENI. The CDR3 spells CASSFNPGQGGSYGYTF. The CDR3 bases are TGTGCCAGCTCATTCAACCCGGGACAGGGTGGTTCCTATGGCTACACCTTC.

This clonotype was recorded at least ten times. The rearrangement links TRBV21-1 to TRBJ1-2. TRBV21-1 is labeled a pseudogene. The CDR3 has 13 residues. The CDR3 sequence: CASSHSRGYGYTF. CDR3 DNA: TGTGCCAGCAGCCATTCGAGAGGCTATGGCTACACCTTC.

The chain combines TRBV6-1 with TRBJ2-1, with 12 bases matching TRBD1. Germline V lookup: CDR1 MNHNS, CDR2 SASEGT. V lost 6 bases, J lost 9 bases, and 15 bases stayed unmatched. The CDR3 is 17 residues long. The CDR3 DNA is TGTGCCAGCAGCCGACTCGGGACAGGGGGCTTTCCTGGTGAGCAGTTCTTC. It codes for CASSRLGTGGFPGEQFF.

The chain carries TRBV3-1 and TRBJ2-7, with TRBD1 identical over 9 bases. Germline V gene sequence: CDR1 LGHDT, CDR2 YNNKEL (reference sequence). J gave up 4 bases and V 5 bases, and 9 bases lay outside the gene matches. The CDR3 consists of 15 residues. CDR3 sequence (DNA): TGTGCCAGCAGCGCCCCCGGGACAGGGAAGTACGAGCAGTACTTC. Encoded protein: CASSAPGTGKYEQYF.

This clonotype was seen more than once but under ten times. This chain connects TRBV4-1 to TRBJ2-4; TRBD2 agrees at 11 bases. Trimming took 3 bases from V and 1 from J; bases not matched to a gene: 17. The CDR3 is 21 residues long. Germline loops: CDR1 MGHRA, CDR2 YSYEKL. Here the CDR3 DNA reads TGCGCCAGCAGCCACCCTCTCCCGACTAGCGGGGAACCCTTGGCCAAAAACATTCAGTACTTC. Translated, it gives CASSHPLPTSGEPLAKNIQYF.